Given below is one TCR beta chain in context. V was pared by 1 base and J by 3 bases, with 13 bases between. This CDR3 region has 15 residues. Germline V lookup: CDR1 SGHNT, CDR2 YYREEE (reference sequence). The sample originates from a study of blood T cell repertoires in COVID-19. Assay: immunoSEQ multiplex PCR; the TCRdb copy retains only in-frame clones and omits some. The sample has under 400,000 clones; approximately 91% are singletons. The sequencing sample was made of PBMCs or T cells enriched from blood (not recorded which). The V and J genes are TRBV5-4 and TRBJ2-5; the D gene is possibly TRBD2 (5 bases). The clonotype originates from a woman under 40 who had been exposed to COVID-19. This CDR3 reads CASSLSRGIKETQYF. As DNA, the CDR3 is TGTGCCAGCAGCTTGTCCCGGGGAATTAAAGAGACCCAGTACTTC.